The 9 T cell receptor beta chains below were found in one sample sequenced in a study of tumor and adjacent non-tumor tissue in lung cancer. TCRbeta libraries were built with three rounds of nested PCR, modified from ARM-PCR. TCRdb itself ran the multiplex PCR reads through MiXCR, one entry per CDR3 protein. Counted here are about 75,000 distinct CDR3 sequences, about two thirds occurring once; the ten biggest clones make up about a quarter. No cell sorting was done before RNA was extracted from the tissue. The normal lung tissue was taken more than 3 cm from the tumor edge. The material sequenced was distant non-tumor lung tissue. Receptors were obtained from a woman between 50 and 59 years old with non-small cell lung cancer.

As concerns this clonotype: Possible read error: a much larger clone is one base away. Here the CDR3 reads CASSQGLRTGTGKLFF. Written as DNA, the CDR3 is TGCGCCAGCAGCCAAGGGTTGCGGACGGGCACCGGGAAGCTGTTTTTT. The V call is TRBV4-1, the J call TRBJ2-2, with D possibly being TRBD2 (5 bases). CDR1 and CDR2 from the germline V gene are MGHRA and YSYEKL. The CDR3 spans 16 residues.

In regard to this clonotype: The CDR3 ends on some other residue instead of the conserved phenylalanine or tryptophan, so this is likely a read error. The limits of the CDR3 on the DNA are not certain, so only TCRdb's listed CDR3 is given. The chain is built from TRBV6-6 and TRBJ2-2. Per germline, CDR1 MNHNY and CDR2 SVGAGI (reference sequence). Ends included, the CDR3 has 13 residues. The CDR3 protein is CASSYVRAGELFC.

The J gene is TRBJ2-7, the V gene TRBV5-6; possibly TRBD2 for D (6 bases). This CDR3 comprises 17 residues. Trimming left V 6 bases short and J 0 bases short, with 22 bases between. The germline gives CDR1 SGHDT, CDR2 YYEEEE. CDR3 coding DNA: TGTGCCAGCAAGCGGGCCGTTTTTTTGGGGAGCTCCTACGAGCAGTACTTC. It codes for CASKRAVFLGSSYEQYF.

For this clonotype: Since the CDR3 does not end with the conserved phenylalanine or tryptophan, this likely comes from a read error. The J gene is TRBJ2-1, the V gene TRBV11-2; no clear D. V lost 1 base to trimming and J lost 10 bases, with 14 bases between them. Germline CDR1 and CDR2: SGHAT and FQNNGV. The CDR3 is 14 residues long. DNA of the CDR3: TGTGCCAGCAGCTTAGTTGGTGGGCCTCGGGAGCAGTTCCTC. Its protein is CASSLVGGPREQFL.

This clonotype was detected many times. The CDR3 coding sequence is TGCAGTGCCGGGGAGGGACCGCTCTATGGCTACACCTTC. Amino acid sequence: CSAGEGPLYGYTF. The J gene is TRBJ1-2, the V gene TRBV20-1; a weak D match, TRBD1 (5 bases). Trimming stripped 6 bases from V and 4 bases from J, with 15 bases between. The CDR3 consists of 13 residues. Germline CDR1 is DFQATT and CDR2 is SNEGSKA (reference sequence).

This clonotype was counted between two and nine times. DNA of the CDR3: TGTGCCACCAGTGATGAAAGCACTAGCGGAAACAATGAGCAGTTCTTC. Translating it yields CATSDESTSGNNEQFF. The V call is TRBV24-1, the J call TRBJ2-1; 8 positions match TRBD2. The CDR3 loop spans 16 amino acids. Per germline, CDR1 KGHDR and CDR2 SFDVKD. V dropped 3 bases and J dropped 5; count of bases not matched to a gene: 8.

A note on this clonotype: A read error may explain this, as a much larger clone is one base away. CDR3 sequence (DNA): TGTGCCAGCAGATCTGGGTGGGGAGGGAATGAAAAACTGTTTTTT. Protein: CASRSGWGGNEKLFF. The chain uses TRBV6-5 and TRBJ1-4; D is unclear. The CDR3 is made up of 15 amino acids. V was trimmed by 6 bases and J by 5 bases, leaving 16 bases between them. The germline V gene has CDR1 MNHEY and CDR2 SVGAGI.

The rearrangement links TRBV4-3 to TRBJ2-5; D unresolved. Germline CDR1 is LGHNA and CDR2 is YSLEER. The CDR3 spans 13 residues. The CDR3 sequence: CTNSLEEYRTQYF. The CDR3 DNA reads as TGCACCAACAGCCTAGAGGAATATAGGACCCAGTACTTC.

The V call is TRBV12-3 or TRBV12-4, the J call TRBJ2-2; 9 nucleotides match TRBD2. The CDR3 extends over 15 amino acids. With 7 bases clipped from V and 8 bases from J, the junction kept 11 bases outside the gene matches. This CDR3 reads CASTGTSRSAGELFF. The CDR3 DNA is TGTGCCAGCACCGGGACTAGCAGGAGTGCGGGGGAGCTGTTTTTT.